This T cell receptor (beta chain) was recovered during a study of cytomegalovirus exposure and HLA in healthy donors. The CDR3 runs to 13 residues. The V gene's germline CDR1 is LNHNV and CDR2 YYDKDF (reference sequence). V was clipped by 0 bases and J by 12 bases; unmatched bases: 5. The primer mix had 60 Vbeta and 13 Jbeta primers. Some clones are missing from TCRdb's copy, which holds only in-frame ones; the method was immunoSEQ multiplex PCR. The sample records about 160,000 clones, approximately 80% being singletons. The V and J genes are TRBV15 and TRBJ2-1; 7 positions match TRBD1. Sample: PBMCs. The TCR sequence derives from a male donor in good health and CMV-seropositive. The CDR3 sequence is CATSRDGDSGQFF. Here the CDR3 DNA reads TGTGCCACCAGCAGAGATGGGGACAGTGGGCAGTTCTTC.